This T cell receptor (beta chain) was retrieved from a study of blood T cells in healthy people across ages. Worth noting for this clonotype: Its antigen remains unidentified.

V lost 3 bases and J 6 bases, leaving 9 bases between the germline ends. The germline gives CDR1 KGHDR, CDR2 SFDVKD. The CDR3 has 13 amino acids. Study findings and constraints: In older individuals, TCR beta diversity per million T cells was lower, falling roughly linearly with age.

A second roughly 6 to 12 cycle PCR used barcoded and J-beta primers. TCRdb itself ran the 5' RACE reads through MiXCR, one entry per CDR3 protein. The data contain some 1,500,000 distinct CDR3 sequences, approximately 43% of them seen just once; the ten biggest clones take up around 4%. Sequenced: blood. This chain connects TRBV24-1 to TRBJ2-3; perhaps TRBD2 as D (6 bases). This receptor was identified in a woman aged 18-29 years in good health. CDR3 nucleotides: TGTGCCACCAGTGATCGCGGGGCCGATACGCAGTATTTT. Translated, it gives CATSDRGADTQYF.